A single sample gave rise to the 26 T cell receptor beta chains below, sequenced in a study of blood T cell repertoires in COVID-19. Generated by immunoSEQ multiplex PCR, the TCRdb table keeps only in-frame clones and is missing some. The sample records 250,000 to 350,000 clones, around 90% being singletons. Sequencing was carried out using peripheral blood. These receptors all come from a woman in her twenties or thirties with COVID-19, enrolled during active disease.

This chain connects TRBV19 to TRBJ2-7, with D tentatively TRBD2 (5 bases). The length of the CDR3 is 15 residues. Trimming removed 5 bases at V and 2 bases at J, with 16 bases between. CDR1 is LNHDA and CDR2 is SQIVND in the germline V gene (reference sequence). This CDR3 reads CASSGGASRTYEQYF. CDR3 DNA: TGTGCCAGTAGTGGAGGCGCTAGCCGAACCTACGAGCAGTACTTC.

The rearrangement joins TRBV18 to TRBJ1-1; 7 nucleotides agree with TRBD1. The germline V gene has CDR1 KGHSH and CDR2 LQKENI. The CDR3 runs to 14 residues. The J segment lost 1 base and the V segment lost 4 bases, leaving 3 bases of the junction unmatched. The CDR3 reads CASSLTGQNTEAFF. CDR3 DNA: TGTGCCAGCTCACTGACAGGGCAGAACACTGAAGCTTTCTTT.

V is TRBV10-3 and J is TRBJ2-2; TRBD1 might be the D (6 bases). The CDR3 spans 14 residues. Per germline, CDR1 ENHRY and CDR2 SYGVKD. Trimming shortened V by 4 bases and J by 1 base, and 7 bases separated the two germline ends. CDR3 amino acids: CAISVRGNTGELFF. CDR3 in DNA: TGTGCCATCAGTGTCAGGGGGAACACCGGGGAGCTGTTTTTT.

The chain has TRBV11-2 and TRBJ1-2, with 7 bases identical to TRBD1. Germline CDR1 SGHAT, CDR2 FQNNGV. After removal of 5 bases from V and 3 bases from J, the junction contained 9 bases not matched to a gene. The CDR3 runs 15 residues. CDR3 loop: CASSPVNRGHYGYTF. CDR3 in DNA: TGTGCCAGCAGCCCCGTGAACAGGGGACACTATGGCTACACCTTC.

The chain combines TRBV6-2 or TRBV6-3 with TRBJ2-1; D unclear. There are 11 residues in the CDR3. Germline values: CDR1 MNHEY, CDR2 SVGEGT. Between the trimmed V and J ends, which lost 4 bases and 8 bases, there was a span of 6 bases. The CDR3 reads CASSSVDEQFF. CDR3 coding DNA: TGTGCCAGCAGTTCGGTAGATGAGCAGTTCTTC.

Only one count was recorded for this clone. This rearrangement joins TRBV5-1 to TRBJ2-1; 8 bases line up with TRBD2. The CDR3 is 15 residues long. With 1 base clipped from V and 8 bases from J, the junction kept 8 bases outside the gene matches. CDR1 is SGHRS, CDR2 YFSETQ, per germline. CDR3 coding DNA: TGCGCCAGCAGCTTGACCGGGACTAGTTACGATGAGCAGTTCTTC. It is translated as CASSLTGTSYDEQFF. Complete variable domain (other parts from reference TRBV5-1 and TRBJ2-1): KAGVTQTPRYLIKTRGQQVTLSCSPISGHRSVSWYQQTPGQGLQFLFEYFSETQRNKGNFPGRFSGRQFSNSRSEMNVSTLELGDSALYLCASSLTGTSYDEQFFGPGTRLTVL.

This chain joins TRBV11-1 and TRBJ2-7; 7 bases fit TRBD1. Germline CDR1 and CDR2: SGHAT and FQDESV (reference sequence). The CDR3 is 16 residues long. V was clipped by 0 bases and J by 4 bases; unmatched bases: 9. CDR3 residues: CASSLAPDRAKYEQYF. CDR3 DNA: TGTGCCAGCAGCTTAGCGCCCGACAGGGCAAAGTACGAGCAGTACTTC.

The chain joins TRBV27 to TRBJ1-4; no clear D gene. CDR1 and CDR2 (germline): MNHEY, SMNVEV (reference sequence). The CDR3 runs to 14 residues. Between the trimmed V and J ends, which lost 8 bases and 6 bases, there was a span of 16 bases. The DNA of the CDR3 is TGTGCCAGCGGCCCGAGGACCGGGGATGAAAAACTGTTTTTT. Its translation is CASGPRTGDEKLFF. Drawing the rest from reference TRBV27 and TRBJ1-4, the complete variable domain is EAQVTQNPRYLITVTGKKLTVTCSQNMNHEYMSWYRQDPGLGLRQIYYSMNVEVTDKGDVPEGYKVSRKEKRNFPLILESPSPNQTSLYFCASGPRTGDEKLFFGSGTQLSVL.

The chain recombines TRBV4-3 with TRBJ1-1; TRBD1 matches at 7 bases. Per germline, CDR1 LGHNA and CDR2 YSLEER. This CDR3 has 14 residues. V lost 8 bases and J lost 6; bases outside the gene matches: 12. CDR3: CASGDYHRGAEAFF. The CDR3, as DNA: TGCGCCAGCGGGGATTACCACAGGGGCGCTGAAGCTTTCTTT.

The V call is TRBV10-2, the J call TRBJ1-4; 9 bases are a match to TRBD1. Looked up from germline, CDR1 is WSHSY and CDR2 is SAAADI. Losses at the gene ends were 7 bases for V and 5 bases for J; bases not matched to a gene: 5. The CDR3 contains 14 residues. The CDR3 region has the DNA TGCGCCAGCAAATCCGGGACAGGGAATGAAAAACTGTTTTTT. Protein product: CASKSGTGNEKLFF.

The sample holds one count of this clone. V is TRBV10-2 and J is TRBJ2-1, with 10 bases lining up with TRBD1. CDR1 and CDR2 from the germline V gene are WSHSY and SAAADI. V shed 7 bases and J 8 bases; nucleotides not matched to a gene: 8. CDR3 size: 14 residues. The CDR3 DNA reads TGCGCCAGCATCGACAGGGGGCGCAGCGATGAGCAGTTCTTC. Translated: CASIDRGRSDEQFF.

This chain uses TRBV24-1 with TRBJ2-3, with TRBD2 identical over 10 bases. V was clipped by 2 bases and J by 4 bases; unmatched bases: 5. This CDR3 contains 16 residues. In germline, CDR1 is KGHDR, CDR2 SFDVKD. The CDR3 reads CATSDSSGSHPDTQYF. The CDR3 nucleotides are TGTGCCACCAGTGATTCTAGCGGGAGTCACCCAGATACGCAGTATTTT.

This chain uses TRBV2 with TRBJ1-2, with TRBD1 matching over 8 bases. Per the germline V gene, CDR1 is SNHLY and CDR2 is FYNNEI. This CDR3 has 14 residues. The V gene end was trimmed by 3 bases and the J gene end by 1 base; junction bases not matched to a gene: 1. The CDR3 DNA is TGTGCCAGCAGTGAGGACAGGGTTAACTATGGCTACACCTTC. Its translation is CASSEDRVNYGYTF.

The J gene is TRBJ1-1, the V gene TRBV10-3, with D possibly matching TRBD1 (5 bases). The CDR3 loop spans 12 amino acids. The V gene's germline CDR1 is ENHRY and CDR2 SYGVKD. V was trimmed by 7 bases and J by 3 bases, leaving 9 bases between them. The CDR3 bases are TGTGCCATCAAGGCCAGGGACACTGAAGCTTTCTTT. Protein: CAIKARDTEAFF.

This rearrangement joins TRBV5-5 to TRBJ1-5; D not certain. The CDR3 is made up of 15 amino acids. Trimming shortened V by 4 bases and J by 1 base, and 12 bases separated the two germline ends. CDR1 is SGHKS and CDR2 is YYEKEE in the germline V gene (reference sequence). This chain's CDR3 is CASSLTGRSNQPQHF. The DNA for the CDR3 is TGTGCCAGCAGCCTTACCGGGAGGAGCAATCAGCCCCAGCATTTT.

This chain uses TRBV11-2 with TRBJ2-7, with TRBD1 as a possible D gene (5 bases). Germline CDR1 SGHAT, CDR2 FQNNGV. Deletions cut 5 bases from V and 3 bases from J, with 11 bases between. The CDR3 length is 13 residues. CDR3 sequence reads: CASSPRTHYEQYF. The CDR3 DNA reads TGTGCCAGCAGCCCACGGACACACTACGAGCAGTACTTC.

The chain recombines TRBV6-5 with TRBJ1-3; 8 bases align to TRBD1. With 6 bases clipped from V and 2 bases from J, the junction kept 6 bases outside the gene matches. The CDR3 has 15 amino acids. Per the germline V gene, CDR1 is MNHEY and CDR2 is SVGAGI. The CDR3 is CASRTGTGAGNTIYF. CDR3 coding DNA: TGTGCCAGCAGAACCGGGACAGGCGCTGGAAACACCATATATTTT.

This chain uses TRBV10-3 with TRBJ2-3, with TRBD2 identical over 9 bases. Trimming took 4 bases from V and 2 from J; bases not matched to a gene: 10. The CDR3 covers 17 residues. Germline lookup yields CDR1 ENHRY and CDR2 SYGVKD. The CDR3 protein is CAISGSSGTFDTDTQYF. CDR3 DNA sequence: TGTGCCATCAGTGGGTCTAGCGGGACCTTTGACACAGATACGCAGTATTTT.

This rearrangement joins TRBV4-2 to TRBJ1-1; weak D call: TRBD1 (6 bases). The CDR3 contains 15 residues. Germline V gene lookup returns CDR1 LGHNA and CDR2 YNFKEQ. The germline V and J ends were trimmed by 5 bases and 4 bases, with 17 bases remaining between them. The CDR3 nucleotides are TGTGCCAGCAGCAACAGGGACCTGGGAACCACTGAAGCTTTCTTT. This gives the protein CASSNRDLGTTEAFF.

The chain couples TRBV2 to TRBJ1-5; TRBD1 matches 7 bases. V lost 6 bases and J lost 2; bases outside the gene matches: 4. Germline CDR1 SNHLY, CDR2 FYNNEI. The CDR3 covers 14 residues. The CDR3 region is CASSSGTGNQPQHF. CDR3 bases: TGTGCCAGCAGCTCCGGGACAGGCAATCAGCCCCAGCATTTT.

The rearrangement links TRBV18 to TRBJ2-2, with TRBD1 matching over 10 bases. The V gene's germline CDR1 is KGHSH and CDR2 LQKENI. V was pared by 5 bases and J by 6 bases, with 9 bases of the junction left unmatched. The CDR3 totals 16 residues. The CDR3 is CASSETGGRLAGELFF. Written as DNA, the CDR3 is TGTGCCAGCTCAGAGACAGGGGGCCGGCTGGCCGGGGAGCTGTTTTTT.

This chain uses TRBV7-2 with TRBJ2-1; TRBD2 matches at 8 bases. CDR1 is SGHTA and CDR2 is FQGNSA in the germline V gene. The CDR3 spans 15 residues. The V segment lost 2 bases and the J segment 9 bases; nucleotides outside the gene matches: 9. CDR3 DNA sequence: TGTGCCAGCAGCTTATATCGAGCGGGAGAACGTGAGCAGTTCTTC. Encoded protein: CASSLYRAGEREQFF.

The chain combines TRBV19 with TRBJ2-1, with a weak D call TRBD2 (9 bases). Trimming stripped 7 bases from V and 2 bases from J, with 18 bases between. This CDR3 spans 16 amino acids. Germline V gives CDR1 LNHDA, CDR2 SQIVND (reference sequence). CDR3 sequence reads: CASKQGASGTYNEQFF. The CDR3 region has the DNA TGTGCCAGTAAGCAGGGGGCTAGCGGGACCTACAATGAGCAGTTCTTC.

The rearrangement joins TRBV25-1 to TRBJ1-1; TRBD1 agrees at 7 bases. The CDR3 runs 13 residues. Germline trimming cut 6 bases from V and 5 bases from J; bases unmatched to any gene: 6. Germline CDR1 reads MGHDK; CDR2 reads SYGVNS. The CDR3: CASRGDSLTEAFF. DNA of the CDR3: TGTGCCAGCAGAGGGGACAGCCTAACTGAAGCTTTCTTT.

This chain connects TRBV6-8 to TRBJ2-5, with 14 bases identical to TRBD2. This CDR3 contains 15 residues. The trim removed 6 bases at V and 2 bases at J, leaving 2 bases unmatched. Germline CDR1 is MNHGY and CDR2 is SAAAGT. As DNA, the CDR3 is TGTGCCAGCAGGAGACTAGCGGGAGGGCAAGAGACCCAGTACTTC. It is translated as CASRRLAGGQETQYF.

This chain's CDR3 is CASSIGLAGNEQFF. The CDR3 bases are TGTGCCAGTAGTATTGGACTAGCTGGCAATGAGCAGTTCTTC. The chain has TRBV19 and TRBJ2-1; 8 bases are a match to TRBD2. With V trimmed by 3 bases and J by 6 bases, 4 bases remained unmatched. Germline V gives CDR1 LNHDA, CDR2 SQIVND (reference sequence). The CDR3 runs 14 residues.